The entry that follows covers one T cell receptor (beta chain) sequence. These data come from a study of T cells after yellow fever vaccination. Trimming removed 7 bases from V and 0 bases from J; junction bases left unmatched: 6. CDR3 length equals 14 residues. CDR1 and CDR2 (germline): SQVTM, ANQGSEA. 5'RACE template switching produced TCR cDNA carrying a universal primer site and UMIs. TCRdb independently ran MiXCR on the 5' RACE reads; one entry per CDR3 protein. The data show some 400,000 distinct CDR3 sequences, with 18% seen just once and over 15% held by the top ten. This receptor was obtained from a young man who received the YFV17D yellow fever vaccine. The sample in question was PBMCs, obtained before the yellow fever booster vaccination. The chain joins TRBV29-1 to TRBJ2-3; 8 bases map to TRBD1. CDR3 bases: TGCAGCGCCCGACAGGGGATTAGCACAGATACGCAGTATTTT. It yields the protein CSARQGISTDTQYF.